This T cell receptor (beta chain) was sequenced in a study of T cells in Graves' hyperthyroidism and ophthalmopathy. This clonotype showed up many times. Its antigen is unknown. Study results and limitations: Most clonotypes that expanded in the thyroid above 0.001 also showed up in blood. Ophthalmopathy was predicted by the model a median of 6.5 months ahead of onset.

The germline V gene encodes CDR1 LNHNV and CDR2 YYDKDF (reference sequence). V shed 4 bases and J shed 3 bases, with 10 bases lying between them. This CDR3 spans 14 amino acids. Stable disease denoted Graves' hyperthyroidism without ophthalmopathy progression within 18 months. Using RNA transcripts as the source, TCR beta CDR3 regions were amplified. The TCR CDR3 first-round RT-PCR relied on the HTBI primer set. TCRdb analysed the multiplex PCR reads with MiXCR anew, one entry per CDR3 protein. The repertoire holds 300,000 to 350,000 distinct CDR3 sequences, with over 15% as singletons. This receptor was identified in a man younger than 40 with Graves' hyperthyroidism. This chain joins TRBV15 and TRBJ1-5; no clear D. The sequenced material came from blood. CDR3: CATSTRPVNQPQHF. CDR3 coding DNA: TGTGCCACCAGCACCCGGCCAGTCAATCAGCCCCAGCATTTT. Using reference TRBV15 and TRBJ1-5 for the parts outside the CDR3, the full variable domain is DAMVIQNPRYQVTQFGKPVTLSCSQTLNHNVMYWYQQKSSQAPKLLFHYYDKDFNNEADTPDNFQSRRPNTSFCFLDIRSPGLGDTAMYLCATSTRPVNQPQHFGDGTRLSIL.